What follows are 5 T cell receptor beta chains derived from one specimen sequenced in a study of cytomegalovirus exposure and HLA in healthy donors (dated by TCRdb to about 2017). The method behind the library was the immunoSEQ multiplex PCR assay. TCRdb's version of the immuneACCESS table is confined to in-frame rearrangements and falls short of the full clone set. An unresolved V gene accounts for under half of the shortfall where checked; the remainder is of unknown origin. The sample table contains about 130,000 clones; only one count was recorded for roughly 87% of them. Over 1% of the sample belongs to the ten largest clones. Sequenced: PBMCs. The origin of the receptors is a young woman in good health and CMV-seronegative.

The chain uses TRBV19 and TRBJ1-4, with D uncertain. Trimming stripped 5 bases from V and 4 bases from J, with 20 bases between. Germline-derived CDR1 and CDR2 are LNHDA and SQIVND (reference sequence). The CDR3 is 17 amino acids. CDR3 residues: CASSPSIGPVSNEKLFF. The CDR3 DNA reads as TGTGCCAGTAGTCCCAGTATTGGGCCAGTTAGTAATGAAAAACTGTTTTTT.

J is TRBJ2-3 and V is TRBV10-2; 8 bases match TRBD1. The CDR3 sequence is 15 residues long. Germline CDR1 is WSHSY and CDR2 is SAAADI. The V segment lost 3 bases and the J segment 2 bases; nucleotides outside the gene matches: 4. Here the CDR3 DNA reads TGCGCCAGCAGTGACGTGCAGGGGGCCACAGATACGCAGTATTTT. This sequence encodes CASSDVQGATDTQYF.

The rearrangement joins TRBV5-1 to TRBJ2-5; D gene ambiguous. The germline gives CDR1 SGHRS, CDR2 YFSETQ. Trimming took 4 bases from V and 4 from J, leaving 11 bases between them. The CDR3 totals 13 residues. The CDR3, as DNA: TGCGCCAGCAGCCTTGATACCGGAGAGACCCAGTACTTC. This encodes CASSLDTGETQYF.

The chain carries TRBV5-3 and TRBJ1-1, with TRBD1 matching 8 bases. TRBV5-3 is designated an ORF whose function remains uncertain. J was trimmed by 3 bases and V by 5 bases; bases with no gene match: 15. The CDR3 is 17 amino acids. For the CDR3, the DNA is TGTGCCAGAAGTCCTGGGGCCCCCGGACAGGGTGACACTGAAGCTTTCTTT. Its protein is CARSPGAPGQGDTEAFF.

J is TRBJ1-6 and V is TRBV4-2, with D perhaps matching TRBD1 (6 bases). CDR1 LGHNA and CDR2 YNFKEQ come from the germline V gene. The length of the CDR3 is 19 residues. Trimming stripped 1 base from V and 7 bases from J, with 23 bases between. The CDR3 here is CASSQASPFSTQGNSPLHF. The CDR3 nucleotides are TGTGCCAGCAGCCAAGCTTCCCCCTTTTCCACTCAGGGGAATTCACCCCTCCACTTT.